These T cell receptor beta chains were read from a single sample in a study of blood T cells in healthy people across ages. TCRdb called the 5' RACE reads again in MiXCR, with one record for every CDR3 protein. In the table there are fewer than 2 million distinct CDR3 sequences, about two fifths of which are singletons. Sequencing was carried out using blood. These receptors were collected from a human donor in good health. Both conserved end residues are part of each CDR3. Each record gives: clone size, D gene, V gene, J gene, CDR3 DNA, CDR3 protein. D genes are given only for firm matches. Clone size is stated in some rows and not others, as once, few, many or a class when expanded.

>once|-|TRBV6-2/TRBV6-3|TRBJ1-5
TGTGCCAGCAGGGCCCTCTCCTCCCAGCCCCAGCATTTT
CASRALSSQPQHF
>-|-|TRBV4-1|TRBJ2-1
TGCGCCAGCAGCGCGACGACCAGGGGGGGTAGAAATGAGCAGTTCTTC
CASSATTRGGRNEQFF
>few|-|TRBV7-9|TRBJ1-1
TGTGCCAGCTACCAAACAGGTTTTTCTGAAGCTTTCTTT
CASYQTGFSEAFF
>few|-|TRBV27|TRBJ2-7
TGTGCCAGCAGTTTTTTTGGGGGACCCTACGAGCAGTACTTC
CASSFFGGPYEQYF
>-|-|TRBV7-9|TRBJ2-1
TGTGCCAGCAGCCAGCGAGGGGGTCCGACGAACAATGAGCAGTTCTTC
CASSQRGGPTNNEQFF
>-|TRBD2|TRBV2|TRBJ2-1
TGTGCCAGCAACCGGCTAGCGGGGGCCAGCTCCTACAATGAGCAGTTCTTC
CASNRLAGASSYNEQFF
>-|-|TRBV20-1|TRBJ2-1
TGCAGTGCTAGAGTTCCGGGGGGCCCCTACAATGAGCAGTTCTTC
CSARVPGGPYNEQFF
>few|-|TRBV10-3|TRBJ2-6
TGTGCCATCGCGGCGGGCCGCTCTGGGGCCAACGTCCTGACTTTC
CAIAAGRSGANVLTF
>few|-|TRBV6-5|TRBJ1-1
TGTGCCAGCAGTTACGCCGGACTCGAGAACACTGAAGCTTTCTTT
CASSYAGLENTEAFF
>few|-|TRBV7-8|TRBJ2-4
TGTGCCAGCAGCCCGGAAGGAGGGCTAAACATTCAGTACTTC
CASSPEGGLNIQYF
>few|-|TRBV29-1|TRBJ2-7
TGCAGCGTTGGACAGTCGGGTTCCTACGAGCAGTACTTC
CSVGQSGSYEQYF
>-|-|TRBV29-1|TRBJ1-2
TGCAGCGTTGAAGATCCGATCTTAGCTAACTATGGCTACACCTTC
CSVEDPILANYGYTF
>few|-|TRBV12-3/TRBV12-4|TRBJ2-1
TGTGCCAGCAGCTTTGATCTACCTGTGGGCTCCTACAATGAGCAGTTCTTC
CASSFDLPVGSYNEQFF
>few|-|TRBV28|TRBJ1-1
TGTGCCAGCAGTCCCCCGGACAGCCGGAACACTGAAGCTTTCTTT
CASSPPDSRNTEAFF
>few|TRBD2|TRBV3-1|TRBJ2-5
TGTGCCAGCAGCCAAGCTAGGGGACTAGCGGGGGGGCAAGAGACCCAGTACTTC
CASSQARGLAGGQETQYF
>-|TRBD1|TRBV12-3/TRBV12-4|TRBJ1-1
TGTGCCAGCAGTTTCCAGGGGGCGAAGAACACTGAAGCTTTCTTT
CASSFQGAKNTEAFF
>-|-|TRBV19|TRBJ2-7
TGTGCCAGTAGTATGGCGGGGGCACGCTACGAGCAGTACTTC
CASSMAGARYEQYF
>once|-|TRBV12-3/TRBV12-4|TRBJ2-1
TGTGCCAGCAGTTGGGGGACGGAGCTATTACTGGCCTACGAGCAGTTCTTC
CASSWGTELLLAYEQFF
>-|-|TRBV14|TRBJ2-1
TGTGCCAGCAGCCATCATGAGTGGGGGAGCTCCTACAATGAGCAGTTCTTC
CASSHHEWGSSYNEQFF
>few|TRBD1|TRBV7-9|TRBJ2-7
TGTGCCAGCAGCTTTCCGGGACAGGGTCCTACCTACGAGCAGTACTTC
CASSFPGQGPTYEQYF
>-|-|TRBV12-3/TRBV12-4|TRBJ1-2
TGTGCCAGCAGCCCGGGGTGGGGCTTTAGCTATGGCTACACCTTC
CASSPGWGFSYGYTF
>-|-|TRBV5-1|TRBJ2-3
TGCGCCAGCAGCTTGGTACGCAGGCCCACAGATACGCAGTATTTT
CASSLVRRPTDTQYF
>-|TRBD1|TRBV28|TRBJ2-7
TGTACCAGCAGGGAGGACAGGGGCGAGCAGTACTTC
CTSREDRGEQYF
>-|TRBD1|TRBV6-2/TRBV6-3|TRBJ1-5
TGTGCCAGCAGTCCCCAGACTCTGGACAGGGAAAATCAGCCCCAGCATTTT
CASSPQTLDRENQPQHF
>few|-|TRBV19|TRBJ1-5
TGTGCCAGCAAGGGGTGGGGGGGAAGCAATCAGCCCCAGCATTTT
CASKGWGGSNQPQHF
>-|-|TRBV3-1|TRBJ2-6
TGTGCCAGCAGCCCCTACCGCATGACACCGTACTCTGGGGCCAACGTCCTGACTTTC
CASSPYRMTPYSGANVLTF
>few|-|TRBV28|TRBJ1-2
TGTGCCAGCAGTTTATGGGGGAGCCCCTATGGCTACACCTTC
CASSLWGSPYGYTF
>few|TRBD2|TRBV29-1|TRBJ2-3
TGCAGCGCGTTCGGGACTAGCGGCACAGATACGCAGTATTTT
CSAFGTSGTDTQYF